This T cell receptor beta chain was obtained from a study of T cell repertoires in cytomegalovirus infection (dated by TCRdb to the late 2010s). Concerning the study at large: Donor HLA type was relevant to the analysis, because carriage of CMV infection together with the matching HLA type was indicated by public TCR beta signatures.

The CDR3 sequence holds 12 residues, the cysteine and phenylalanine included. Of all the DNA, just the CDR3 is kept, 36 bases in frame from base 1. CDR1 and CDR2 are read off the germline V gene as MDHEN and SYDVKM. A distance of 9 bases separates the germline ends of V and J, which lose 6 bases and 4 bases respectively. This clonotype showed up many times. What this receptor recognizes is not known. Base qualities are not provided; no much larger clone lies one nucleotide away. What the authors observed across the whole study: The ex vivo response was dominated by HLA-C-restricted CMV-specific TCR beta clonotypes, which also provided the single most frequent clonotype in two of eight donors. Carriers of CMV infection plus the relevant HLA type were discriminated by the cumulative frequency of public TCR beta family members in the study cohort and in an independent 352-donor cohort.

Sequencing was carried out with an Illumina HiSeq 1500. Clones were called with MiXCR by TCRdb after fastp trimmed the public reads at Q25, and only in-frame beta chains were retained. One record per CDR3 amino acid sequence lists the most common genes and DNA. The sample data list 600,000 to 800,000 distinct CDR3 sequences, and less than 25% of these were observed just once. The top ten clonotypes cover 7% to 9% of the sample. Here the chain combines TRBV28 and TRBJ2-5; TRBD2 is a weak D gene call, 5 bases matching. Sequencing input: CD8+ T cells from PBMCs. The receptor comes from a human donor in good health (CMV status not recorded). Some clones in this sample may be carry-over from other donors' samples. The DNA reads as follows: TGTGCCAGCAGGAGGACTGGAGAGACCCAGTACTTC. Protein translation: CASRRTGETQYF.